Below, one T cell receptor beta chain is given with its context. Sequenced by immunoSEQ multiplex PCR; TCRdb stores in-frame clones only, minus some. The data show nearly 400,000 clones, about nine tenths seen once. This record belongs to a study of blood T cell repertoires in COVID-19. Study-wide background: Specimens from acute and convalescent COVID-19 originated in the United States, Italy and Spain. The analysed material was cDNA or gDNA that came from T cells, B-cell-depleted T cells, or PBMCs.

Germline V gene data show CDR1 as KGHSH and CDR2 as LQKENI. The CDR3 extends over 15 amino acids. V was pared by 2 bases and J by 2 bases, with 2 bases of the junction left unmatched. The clonotype comes from a woman younger than 45 who had recovered from COVID-19. J is TRBJ2-5 and V is TRBV18, with 10 bases that match TRBD1. Sequences were obtained from PBMCs or T cells enriched from blood (not recorded which). DNA for the CDR3: TGTGCCAGCTCACCAGGGACAGGGGTACAAGAGACCCAGTACTTC. Amino acid sequence: CASSPGTGVQETQYF.